These 8 T cell receptor beta chains came from one sample sequenced in a study of T cells in tuberculosis (dated by TCRdb to 2016 to 2019). The library relied on the immunoSEQ multiplex PCR assay. TCRdb stores this immuneACCESS table with in-frame sequences only. Part of the clones is absent; in the studies checked, under half of the shortfall reflects unresolved V genes, and no reason is known for the rest. This sample comprises approximately 58,000 clones, roughly 88% of them detected only once. The ten largest clones take up 20% to 25% of the sample. PBMC were thawed, rested overnight, stained with a GMM-loaded CD1B tetramer, a Live/Dead dye and anti-CD3, and then sorted on a FACS Aria II. C32 glucose monomycolate purified from Rhodococcus equi was loaded onto CD1B tetramers. The sample taken for sequencing was CD1b-GMM tetramer-negative cells sorted from PBMCs. The sample's cell subset or site label is to be understood as: T cells not binding CD1B-GMM tetramer, sorted from same donor. Receptors originate from an adult woman with latent tuberculosis.

The gene calls are TRBV28 and TRBJ1-2, with D possibly TRBD1 on 5 matching bases. Germline CDR1 reads MDHEN; CDR2 reads SYDVKM. CDR3 length: 12 amino acids. V shed 6 bases and J shed 7 bases, with 12 bases lying between them. The CDR3 region is CASSRGRVGYTF. CDR3 sequence (DNA): TGTGCCAGCAGCCGGGGGAGGGTTGGCTACACCTTC.

This clone was counted a single time. V usage is TRBV27 and J usage is TRBJ1-2; D is unresolved. The CDR3 consists of 13 residues. V lost 5 bases and J lost 4, with 11 bases in between. Germline V gene data show CDR1 as MNHEY and CDR2 as SMNVEV (reference sequence). The CDR3 loop reads CASSGGNFYGYTF. CDR3 sequence (DNA): TGTGCCAGCAGTGGAGGAAACTTCTATGGCTACACCTTC.

This chain links TRBV2 with TRBJ1-2, with TRBD1 identical over 10 bases. V was pared by 2 bases and J by 6 bases, with 6 bases of the junction left unmatched. This CDR3 comprises 15 residues. The germline V gene encodes CDR1 SNHLY and CDR2 FYNNEI. CDR3 sequence reads: CASSEPGQGRHGYTF. CDR3 in DNA: TGTGCCAGCAGTGAACCGGGACAGGGGAGACATGGCTACACCTTC.

Only a few counts were recorded for this clone. The chain is built from TRBV7-2 and TRBJ1-1; perhaps TRBD1 as D (5 bases). V lost 4 bases, J lost 5 bases, and 11 bases lay in between. This CDR3 is 13 amino acids long. Germline V CDR1 and CDR2: SGHTA, FQGNSA. The CDR3 spells CASSYSRGTEAFF. DNA of the CDR3: TGTGCCAGCAGCTATAGCCGGGGGACTGAAGCTTTCTTT.

The chain links TRBV6-5 to TRBJ1-4, with a weak D call TRBD1 (6 bases). The CDR3 contains 16 residues. Trimming removed 2 bases from V and 4 bases from J, with 14 bases in between. Germline V gene lookup returns CDR1 MNHEY and CDR2 SVGAGI. Written as DNA, the CDR3 is TGTGCCAGCAGTTACGGGGGCGGGGGGGATAATGAAAAACTGTTTTTT. This gives the protein CASSYGGGGDNEKLFF.

The gene calls are TRBV5-6 and TRBJ1-2; D not certain. CDR1 SGHDT and CDR2 YYEEEE come from the germline V gene. V was trimmed by 8 bases and J by 6 bases, leaving 11 bases between them. The CDR3 extends over 11 amino acids. CDR3 nucleotide sequence: TGTGCCAGTCCCCGACTCGATGGCTACACCTTC. Encoded protein: CASPRLDGYTF. The variable domain in full, with the rest retrieved from reference TRBV5-6 and TRBJ1-2, is DAGVTQSPTHLIKTRGQQVTLRCSPKSGHDTVSWYQQALGQGPQFIFQYYEEEERQRGNFPDRFSGHQFPNYSSELNVNALLLGDSALYLCASPRLDGYTFGSGTRLTVV.

V is TRBV4-1 and J is TRBJ2-3; a weak D match, TRBD1 (5 bases). Trimming pared 3 bases from V and 4 bases from J, leaving 23 bases between. This CDR3 contains 18 residues. CDR1 MGHRA and CDR2 YSYEKL come from the germline V gene. Written as DNA, the CDR3 is TGCGCCAGCAGCCACCCAACGACGGGCAGGGAAGCCGCAGATACGCAGTATTTT. Its protein is CASSHPTTGREAADTQYF.

The chain uses TRBV5-1 and TRBJ1-1, with D perhaps matching TRBD1 (5 bases). Trimming removed 1 base from V and 6 bases from J, with 10 bases in between. The CDR3 is 13 amino acids. The germline V gene has CDR1 SGHRS and CDR2 YFSETQ. Written as DNA, the CDR3 is TGCGCCAGCAGCTTGAGGCGGGGGGCTGAAGCTTTCTTT. Its protein product is CASSLRRGAEAFF. The full variable domain, with the rest looked up from reference TRBV5-1 and TRBJ1-1, is KAGVTQTPRYLIKTRGQQVTLSCSPISGHRSVSWYQQTPGQGLQFLFEYFSETQRNKGNFPGRFSGRQFSNSRSEMNVSTLELGDSALYLCASSLRRGAEAFFGQGTRLTVV.